A single sample gave rise to the 26 T cell receptor beta chains below, sequenced in a study of neurological immune-mediated disorders (dated by TCRdb to about 2019). Libraries were made using 5' RACE. Sequenced on an Illumina HiSeq 2500. The public reads were quality trimmed at Q25 with fastp and then assembled into clones with MiXCR by TCRdb, keeping productive beta chains. Rows are combined by CDR3 protein, so each entry shows the most common genes and DNA. This sample gives around 52,000 distinct CDR3 sequences in total; 5.8% of them show up just once. The biggest ten clones account for approximately 1.5% of the sample. Sequenced material: CD4+ T cells from blood. All receptors come from a woman younger than 30 with multiple sclerosis.

Comments on this clonotype: A much larger clone differs from this one at a single base, so this may be a read error. The gene calls are TRBV18 and TRBJ1-2; TRBD1 aligns across 7 bases. Germline loops: CDR1 KGHSH, CDR2 LQKENI. The CDR3 is made up of 15 amino acids. CDR3 residues: CVSSPETGTAYGYTF. The CDR3 nucleotides read TGTGTCAGCTCACCAGAAACCGGGACAGCCTATGGCTACACCTTC. Complete variable domain (other parts from reference TRBV18 and TRBJ1-2): NAGVMQNPRHLVRRRGQEARLRCSPMKGHSHVYWYRQLPEEGLKFMVYLQKENIIDESGMPKERFSAEFPKEGPSILRIQQVVRGDSAAYFCVSSPETGTAYGYTFGSGTRLTVV.

This clonotype was found many times. V and J are TRBV5-5 and TRBJ2-6; D is unclear. Trimming removed 1 base at V and 4 bases at J, with 12 bases between. This CDR3 spans 16 amino acids. From germline, CDR1 is SGHKS and CDR2 YYEKEE (reference sequence). CDR3 coding DNA: TGTGCCAGCAGCTTGAGCCCGAATGGAGGGGCCAACGTCCTGACTTTC. This translates into CASSLSPNGGANVLTF.

This clonotype has at least ten counts. The chain employs TRBV5-1 and TRBJ1-1, with D hard to call. CDR1 and CDR2 from the germline V gene are SGHRS and YFSETQ. V lost 4 bases, J lost 4 bases, and 8 bases lay in between. CDR3 size: 12 residues. The CDR3 reads CASSTRGTEAFF. CDR3 bases: TGCGCCAGCAGCACCCGTGGCACTGAAGCTTTCTTT.

This clonotype has ten or more counts. The chain joins TRBV7-9 to TRBJ1-1; D perhaps matches TRBD1 (6 bases). V was shortened by 3 bases and J by 3 bases, with 8 bases between the two germline ends. Germline V gives CDR1 SEHNR, CDR2 FQNEAQ (reference sequence). The CDR3 runs to 13 residues. The CDR3 DNA follows: TGTGCCAGCAGCTTTGACAGGCACACTGAAGCTTTCTTT. It encodes CASSFDRHTEAFF.

This clonotype came up many times. The chain has TRBV29-1 and TRBJ1-1, with D maybe TRBD1 (5 bases). Germline CDR1 is SQVTM and CDR2 is ANQGSEA. The CDR3 covers 13 residues. V was clipped by 5 bases and J by 1 base, with 11 bases between them. CDR3 DNA: TGCAGCGTTCGGCAGGGCGGGAACACTGAAGCTTTCTTT. Translation gives CSVRQGGNTEAFF.

The V and J genes are TRBV6-5 and TRBJ1-1, with D possibly TRBD1 on 6 matching bases. Germline V gene lookup returns CDR1 MNHEY and CDR2 SVGAGI. The ends were cut back, 0 bases at V and 0 bases at J, with 11 bases in the middle. This CDR3 region has 16 residues. CDR3 coding DNA: TGTGCCAGCAGTTACTCCAGGGGTGGGGTGAACACTGAAGCTTTCTTT. Protein product: CASSYSRGGVNTEAFF.

This clonotype was recorded many times. The rearrangement joins TRBV7-9 to TRBJ2-6; 9 nucleotides line up with TRBD1. The trim removed 0 bases at V and 0 bases at J, leaving 3 bases unmatched. The CDR3 runs to 18 residues. Germline CDR1 reads SEHNR; CDR2 reads FQNEAQ (reference sequence). Written as DNA, the CDR3 is TGTGCCAGCAGCTTAGCAACAGGGGGCTTCTCTGGGGCCAACGTCCTGACTTTC. This encodes CASSLATGGFSGANVLTF.

The V and J genes are TRBV6-1 and TRBJ2-3; TRBD2 aligns across 8 bases. The CDR3 is 16 residues long. Germline values: CDR1 MNHNS, CDR2 SASEGT. The V gene end was trimmed by 6 bases and the J gene end by 4 bases; junction bases not matched to a gene: 12. CDR3 DNA sequence: TGTGCCAGCAGCTTATGGGATGCGGGGGGCCCAGATACGCAGTATTTT. It encodes CASSLWDAGGPDTQYF.

This clonotype appeared many times. The chain joins TRBV5-1 to TRBJ2-1, with a possible D match to TRBD2 (6 bases). V gave up 0 bases and J gave up 2 bases, with 18 bases separating them. The CDR3 runs 18 residues. The germline CDR1 and CDR2 sequences are SGHRS and YFSETQ. The CDR3 DNA follows: TGCGCCAGCAGCTTGGGGCTAGCAAGGAGCGGGCCCTACAATGAGCAGTTCTTC. Protein sequence: CASSLGLARSGPYNEQFF.

The V call is TRBV13, the J call TRBJ2-5; 7 bases fit TRBD1. Per the germline V gene, CDR1 is PRHDT and CDR2 is FYEKMQ (reference sequence). The CDR3 runs 15 residues. With V trimmed by 5 bases and J by 3 bases, 9 bases remained unmatched. CDR3: CASSAIDRVEETQYF. CDR3 DNA: TGTGCCAGCAGCGCCATCGACAGGGTGGAAGAGACCCAGTACTTC.

This clonotype was counted ten times or more. The chain couples TRBV5-1 to TRBJ2-7, with a tentative D call TRBD1 (5 bases). CDR1 is SGHRS, CDR2 YFSETQ, per germline. Trimming stripped 0 bases from V and 3 bases from J, with 13 bases between. The CDR3 is 15 amino acids. CDR3 DNA: TGCGCCAGCAGCTTGGTGGGCAGGGATGGCTACGAGCAGTACTTC. This codes for CASSLVGRDGYEQYF.

Ten or more counts support this clonotype. The V call is TRBV4-3, the J call TRBJ2-3; D is unclear. The germline CDR1 and CDR2 sequences are LGHNA and YSLEER. The CDR3 has 16 residues. V was shortened by 0 bases and J by 0 bases, with 10 bases between the two germline ends. DNA for the CDR3: TGCGCCAGCAGCCAAGATGATCGCGGAAGCACAGATACGCAGTATTTT. It translates to CASSQDDRGSTDTQYF.

This clonotype has at least ten counts. This chain uses TRBV6-5 with TRBJ2-1; 7 bases agree with TRBD2. V trimming: 6 bases; J trimming: 4 bases; junction bases outside the gene matches: 12. CDR1 and CDR2 from the germline V gene are MNHEY and SVGAGI. CDR3 length: 16 residues. The DNA of the CDR3 is TGTGCCAGCAGGTCTAGTAAGACTAGCTGGTACAATGAGCAGTTCTTC. Translated: CASRSSKTSWYNEQFF.

This clonotype was seen repeatedly, ten times or more. The chain joins TRBV6-6 to TRBJ1-3; a possible D gene is TRBD1 (6 bases). Germline V gene lookup returns CDR1 MNHNY and CDR2 SVGAGI (reference sequence). The V and J ends lost 4 bases and 2 bases respectively, with 9 bases between them. The CDR3 totals 14 residues. The CDR3 is CASSLGQTGNTIYF. The CDR3 DNA follows: TGTGCCAGCAGTTTGGGACAAACTGGAAACACCATATATTTT.

This clonotype was seen at least ten times. CDR3 region: CASSLAITGVFVNEQFF. CDR3 nucleotides: TGTGCCAGCAGCTTAGCCATAACGGGTGTTTTTGTAAATGAGCAGTTCTTC. This chain joins TRBV7-8 and TRBJ2-1; D ambiguous. The CDR3 has 17 residues. The germline V gene has CDR1 SGHVS and CDR2 FQNEAQ. Trimming removed 0 bases at V and 7 bases at J, with 19 bases between.

In this sample, this clonotype turned up many times. This chain uses TRBV10-3 with TRBJ2-3, with a tentative D call TRBD1 (6 bases). Trimming cost V 1 base and J 2 bases, with 10 bases left between them. The CDR3 consists of 15 residues. Germline V CDR1 and CDR2: ENHRY, SYGVKD. The DNA for the CDR3 is TGTGCCATCAGTGAGTTGGGACAAGCCACAGATACGCAGTATTTT. It encodes CAISELGQATDTQYF.

This clonotype has ten or more counts. This chain links TRBV18 with TRBJ1-2; 10 bases are shared with TRBD1. Germline V gene lookup returns CDR1 KGHSH and CDR2 LQKENI. With 6 bases clipped from V and 4 bases from J, the junction kept 5 bases outside the gene matches. CDR3 length: 14 amino acids. CDR3 sequence reads: CASSQGQGTYGYTF. CDR3 nucleotide sequence: TGTGCCAGCTCGCAGGGACAGGGGACCTATGGCTACACCTTC.

This clonotype occurred many times. The chain joins TRBV12-3 or TRBV12-4 to TRBJ1-1; D remains unclear. The CDR3 is made up of 13 amino acids. V was cut by 1 base and J by 1 base, with 4 bases left in between. CDR3 sequence (DNA): TGTGCCAGCAGTTTAGGCAGGAACACTGAAGCTTTCTTT. It encodes CASSLGRNTEAFF.

Ten or more counts support this clonotype. The chain couples TRBV20-1 to TRBJ1-4, with a weak D call TRBD1 (5 bases). V lost 0 bases and J lost 7, with 15 bases in between. Germline values: CDR1 DFQATT, CDR2 SNEGSKA (reference sequence). The CDR3 runs 15 residues. This CDR3 reads CSARDNQGFGEKLFF. The CDR3 bases are TGCAGTGCTAGAGACAACCAGGGTTTCGGTGAAAAACTGTTTTTT.

This clonotype was counted at least ten times. The V gene is TRBV6-2 or TRBV6-3, the J gene TRBJ2-2; D unclear. V lost 3 bases and J 1 base, leaving 9 bases between the germline ends. Germline V lookup: CDR1 MNHEY, CDR2 SVGEGT. This CDR3 spans 15 amino acids. In DNA, the CDR3 is TGTGCCAGCAGTTATAATTTGGGGAACACCGGGGAGCTGTTTTTT. It translates to CASSYNLGNTGELFF.

There are many counts of this clonotype. The chain employs TRBV24-1 and TRBJ2-3; D unclear. V lost 0 bases to trimming and J lost 6 bases, with 6 bases between them. Germline values: CDR1 KGHDR, CDR2 SFDVKD. The CDR3 has 13 residues. The CDR3 spells CATSDLREDTQYF. In nucleotides, the CDR3 is TGTGCCACCAGTGATTTGCGAGAGGATACGCAGTATTTT.

Of note for this clonotype: Since a much larger clone is just one base distant, this may be a read error. This chain connects TRBV11-2 to TRBJ1-6; TRBD1 is a possible D gene (6 bases). V dropped 7 bases and J dropped 7 bases, with 17 bases sitting between them. This CDR3 spans 15 amino acids. CDR1 SGHAT and CDR2 FQNNGV come from the germline V gene. The CDR3 DNA follows: TGTGCCAGCAACACTCAACAGGGAGGGAATTCACCCCTCCACTTT. This gives the protein CASNTQQGGNSPLHF.

This clonotype was counted at least ten times. This chain uses TRBV6-6 with TRBJ1-1; 7 nucleotides match TRBD1. The germline CDR1 and CDR2 sequences are MNHNY and SVGAGI (reference sequence). Trimming cost V 0 bases and J 5 bases; bases outside gene matches: 15. The CDR3 is 18 amino acids. CDR3 in amino acids: CASSYSEGRGTFTTEAFF. CDR3 DNA sequence: TGTGCCAGCAGTTACTCTGAGGGCAGGGGGACGTTTACAACTGAAGCTTTCTTT.

This clonotype was seen at least ten times. The rearrangement joins TRBV29-1 to TRBJ2-7, with a possible D match to TRBD2 (5 bases). V was clipped by 7 bases and J by 4 bases, with 17 bases between them. Looked up from germline, CDR1 is SQVTM and CDR2 is ANQGSEA. CDR3 length equals 13 residues. The CDR3: CSGRGGESYEQYF. For the CDR3, the DNA is TGCAGCGGCCGGGGTGGAGAATCTTACGAGCAGTACTTC.

This clonotype was counted ten times or more. The rearrangement links TRBV6-5 to TRBJ2-2, with D perhaps matching TRBD1 (5 bases). Looked up from germline, CDR1 is MNHEY and CDR2 is SVGAGI. The CDR3 is made up of 16 amino acids. The germline V and J ends were trimmed by 0 bases and 1 base, with 9 bases remaining between them. CDR3 sequence reads: CASSYSSGMNTGELFF. CDR3 DNA sequence: TGTGCCAGCAGTTACTCGTCAGGGATGAACACCGGGGAGCTGTTTTTT.

The chain joins TRBV4-3 to TRBJ2-3, with D perhaps given as TRBD1 or TRBD2 (5 bases each). The CDR3 has 14 residues. Trimming stripped 3 bases from V and 2 bases from J, with 9 bases between. Germline loops: CDR1 LGHNA, CDR2 YSLEER. The CDR3: CASSQGDDTDTQYF. The CDR3 coding sequence is TGCGCCAGCAGCCAGGGGGACGACACAGATACGCAGTATTTT.